Following are 3 T cell receptor beta chains from one sample sequenced in a study of T cells in localized non-small cell lung cancer. Only in-frame clones appear in the TCRdb table, and some are missing; sequencing was by immunoSEQ multiplex PCR. The table lists 70,000 to 85,000 clones, around 85% of them singletons. Here the sequenced sample was peripheral blood, taken before any cancer treatment. These receptor sequences come from a female donor of 60 years or more with stage I lung adenocarcinoma.

This clone was counted a single time. The V and J genes are TRBV28 and TRBJ1-6; D is unclear. The V gene lost 7 bases and the J gene lost 5 bases, with 15 bases spanning the gap. The germline gives CDR1 MDHEN, CDR2 SYDVKM. This CDR3 comprises 15 residues. The CDR3 is CASTPRGFDNSPLHF. The CDR3 bases are TGTGCCAGCACCCCAAGAGGGTTTGATAATTCACCCCTCCACTTT.

This chain connects TRBV4-2 to TRBJ2-1; D not certain. CDR3 length equals 14 residues. Trimming cost V 10 bases and J 4 bases, with 17 bases left between them. Germline V lookup: CDR1 LGHNA, CDR2 YNFKEQ. DNA of the CDR3: TGTGCCACAACGGCTAGACCTGGGTACAATGAGCAGTTCTTC. This gives the protein CATTARPGYNEQFF.

CDR3 amino acids: CASRAGGSHYGYTF. CDR3 in DNA: TGTGCCAGCAGGGCAGGGGGCTCCCACTATGGCTACACCTTC. The V gene is TRBV2, the J gene TRBJ1-2, with 8 bases identical to TRBD1. Per germline, CDR1 SNHLY and CDR2 FYNNEI. V was pared by 6 bases and J by 3 bases, with 6 bases of the junction left unmatched. This CDR3 has 14 residues.